The entry below describes one T cell receptor beta chain. This record belongs to a study of blood T cell repertoires in COVID-19. Turning to the study itself: PBMCs, B-cell-depleted T cells, or T cells provided the cDNA or gDNA that made up the material.

The data were produced by immunoSEQ multiplex PCR, yet TCRdb's version contains in-frame clones alone and is incomplete. The table includes roughly 120,000 clones, around three quarters detected once. CDR3 length: 15 amino acids. Germline CDR1 LNHNV, CDR2 YYDKDF (reference sequence). V lost 0 bases, J lost 6 bases, and 11 bases lay in between. This rearrangement joins TRBV15 to TRBJ2-2; D possibly corresponds to TRBD2 (5 bases). This receptor was taken from a human donor in a cohort sampled during active or convalescent COVID-19. The source material was peripheral blood. CDR3 DNA: TGTGCCACCAGCAGAGATCAGAGGGTTTCCGGGGAGCTGTTTTTT. Its translation is CATSRDQRVSGELFF.